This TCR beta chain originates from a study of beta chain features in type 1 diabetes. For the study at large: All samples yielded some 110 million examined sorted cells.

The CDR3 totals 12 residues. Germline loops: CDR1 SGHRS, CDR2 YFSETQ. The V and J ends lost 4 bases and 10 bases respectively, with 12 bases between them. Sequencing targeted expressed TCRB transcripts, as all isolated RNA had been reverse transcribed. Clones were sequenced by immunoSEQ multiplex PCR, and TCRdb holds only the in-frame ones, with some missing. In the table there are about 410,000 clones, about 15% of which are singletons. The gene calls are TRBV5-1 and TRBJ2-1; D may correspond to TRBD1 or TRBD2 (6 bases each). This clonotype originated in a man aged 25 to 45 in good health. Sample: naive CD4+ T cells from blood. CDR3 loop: CASSVAGGEQFF. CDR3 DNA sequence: TGCGCCAGCAGCGTGGCCGGGGGCGAGCAGTTCTTC.